This is a list of T cell receptor beta chains from one sample in a study of metastatic and nonmetastatic thyroid tumors. TCRdb re-analyzed the PCR reads using MiXCR. The table lists about 85,000 clones, around 9.2% of them singletons. Sequenced sample: blood. These receptors all stem from a female donor with papillary thyroid cancer or a benign thyroid nodule (not recorded which). Some clones in this sample may be carry-over from other donors' samples. Each CDR3 is given with its conserved first and last residue. The size of a clone is reported for some rows only, either as once, few or many, or as a class for expanded clones.

clone_size: -
j_call: TRBJ2-7
v_call: TRBV20-1
cdr3_aa: CSARLTSGSYEQYF

clone_size: many
j_call: TRBJ2-1
v_call: TRBV24-1
cdr3_aa: CAAGLGGLLGEQFF

clone_size: many
j_call: TRBJ2-6
v_call: TRBV4-2
cdr3_aa: CASSQQNNQGRGANVLTF

clone_size: many
j_call: TRBJ1-6
v_call: TRBV19
cdr3_aa: CASSTGGVLSSYNSPLHF

clone_size: few
j_call: TRBJ2-3
v_call: TRBV20-1
cdr3_aa: CSATDSGTPDADTQYF

clone_size: many
j_call: TRBJ2-6
v_call: TRBV10-3
cdr3_aa: CAISEKGAGANVLTF

clone_size: many
j_call: TRBJ2-5
v_call: TRBV6-1
cdr3_aa: CASSGQGVSETQYF

clone_size: many
j_call: TRBJ2-7
v_call: TRBV11-2
cdr3_aa: CASSLLGPTQNEQYF

clone_size: many
j_call: TRBJ2-3
v_call: TRBV5-1
cdr3_aa: CASSSRFSTDTQYF

clone_size: many
j_call: TRBJ2-2
v_call: TRBV3-1
cdr3_aa: CASSQAVTSTGELFF

clone_size: few
j_call: TRBJ2-1
v_call: TRBV7-3
cdr3_aa: CASSLTVWGVYNEQFF

clone_size: many
j_call: TRBJ1-3
v_call: TRBV5-1
cdr3_aa: CASSKQGPSGNTIYF

clone_size: many
j_call: TRBJ2-1
v_call: TRBV19
cdr3_aa: CASSVGLAWNNEQFF

clone_size: few
j_call: TRBJ1-4
v_call: TRBV29-1
cdr3_aa: CSVAGSHEDEKLFF

clone_size: many
j_call: TRBJ2-3
v_call: TRBV15
cdr3_aa: CATSGRAGGPDTQYF

clone_size: many
j_call: TRBJ1-6
v_call: TRBV11-1
cdr3_aa: CASTSGWSPNSPLHF

clone_size: many
j_call: TRBJ1-3
v_call: TRBV12-3/TRBV12-4
cdr3_aa: CASSNRVAGNTIYF

clone_size: many
j_call: TRBJ1-5
v_call: TRBV20-1
cdr3_aa: CSAREGGASNQPQHF

clone_size: many
j_call: TRBJ2-7
v_call: TRBV19
cdr3_aa: CASSIVGHSSYEQYF

clone_size: many
j_call: TRBJ2-5
v_call: TRBV7-9
cdr3_aa: CASASGGLETQYF

clone_size: few
j_call: TRBJ1-2
v_call: TRBV20-1
cdr3_aa: CSARVEQGICLNYGYTF

clone_size: many
j_call: TRBJ1-6
v_call: TRBV20-1
cdr3_aa: CSATTGSSYNSPLHF

clone_size: large
j_call: TRBJ2-3
v_call: TRBV6-1
cdr3_aa: CASSELAGNTDTQYF

clone_size: many
j_call: TRBJ2-2
v_call: TRBV10-1
cdr3_aa: CASSVTGATGELFF

clone_size: many
j_call: TRBJ2-7
v_call: TRBV7-2
cdr3_aa: CASAFGARSSYEQYF

clone_size: many
j_call: TRBJ2-4
v_call: TRBV10-1
cdr3_aa: CASSESGQKNIQYF

clone_size: -
j_call: TRBJ2-1
v_call: TRBV18
cdr3_aa: CASSPQAAGNEQFF

clone_size: many
j_call: TRBJ1-6
v_call: TRBV20-1
cdr3_aa: CSATLRQGSNSPLHF

clone_size: many
j_call: TRBJ2-7
v_call: TRBV10-2
cdr3_aa: CASATYEQYF

clone_size: many
j_call: TRBJ1-1
v_call: TRBV2
cdr3_aa: CASSVSGPTEAFF

clone_size: many
j_call: TRBJ1-6
v_call: TRBV12-3/TRBV12-4
cdr3_aa: CASRPHRGSPLHF

clone_size: many
j_call: TRBJ1-6
v_call: TRBV7-9
cdr3_aa: CASSFGLGNEPLHF

clone_size: -
j_call: TRBJ1-2
v_call: TRBV15
cdr3_aa: CATSGNRVNNYGYTF

clone_size: -
j_call: TRBJ1-5
v_call: TRBV29-1
cdr3_aa: CSVETNSNQPLHF

clone_size: many
j_call: TRBJ2-1
v_call: TRBV18
cdr3_aa: CASSPAGGRNEQFF

clone_size: many
j_call: TRBJ2-2
v_call: TRBV7-3
cdr3_aa: CASRRDITGELFF

clone_size: -
j_call: TRBJ2-6
v_call: TRBV2
cdr3_aa: CASSPVSGANVLTF

clone_size: many
j_call: TRBJ2-1
v_call: TRBV6-1
cdr3_aa: CASRQTGTGVLDEQFF

clone_size: -
j_call: TRBJ1-6
v_call: TRBV30
cdr3_aa: CAWSTGQGLGSGSYNSPLHF

clone_size: many
j_call: TRBJ2-3
v_call: TRBV12-5
cdr3_aa: CASGLVLTDRTDTQYF

clone_size: many
j_call: TRBJ1-1
v_call: TRBV20-1
cdr3_aa: CSASRRVTTEAFF

clone_size: -
j_call: TRBJ1-6
v_call: TRBV2
cdr3_aa: CARWMSSYNSPLHF

clone_size: many
j_call: TRBJ1-5
v_call: TRBV28
cdr3_aa: CASSPSVGGQHF

clone_size: many
j_call: TRBJ2-2
v_call: TRBV11-1
cdr3_aa: CASSPRPRRDTGELFF

clone_size: many
j_call: TRBJ1-4
v_call: TRBV6-1
cdr3_aa: CASRPPGVGEKLFF

clone_size: many
j_call: TRBJ2-3
v_call: TRBV7-8
cdr3_aa: CASSFGTTGGVADTQYF

clone_size: -
j_call: TRBJ1-2
v_call: TRBV28
cdr3_aa: CASSLRSYGYTF

clone_size: few
j_call: TRBJ2-2
v_call: TRBV6-1
cdr3_aa: CASKKGGKTGELFF

clone_size: many
j_call: TRBJ2-3
v_call: TRBV6-1
cdr3_aa: CASRNPSGGTDTQYF

clone_size: many
j_call: TRBJ2-1
v_call: TRBV27
cdr3_aa: CASSLRRGAYNEQFF

clone_size: many
j_call: TRBJ1-1
v_call: TRBV13
cdr3_aa: CASTRDRVNTEAFF

clone_size: -
j_call: TRBJ2-3
v_call: TRBV13
cdr3_aa: CASSLGRGAGKDTQYF

clone_size: -
j_call: TRBJ1-2
v_call: TRBV26
cdr3_aa: CASSHPMEAGPYARSNYGYTF

clone_size: many
j_call: TRBJ2-3
v_call: TRBV10-1
cdr3_aa: CASSSVGDTQYF

clone_size: many
j_call: TRBJ2-7
v_call: TRBV28
cdr3_aa: CASSLPGYEQYF

clone_size: -
j_call: TRBJ2-2
v_call: TRBV11-3
cdr3_aa: CASSFRRPVVLGELFF

clone_size: many
j_call: TRBJ2-5
v_call: TRBV6-2/TRBV6-3
cdr3_aa: CASRGGGKGETQYF

clone_size: many
j_call: TRBJ1-3
v_call: TRBV12-3/TRBV12-4
cdr3_aa: CASSKDRTVSGNTIYF

clone_size: many
j_call: TRBJ2-7
v_call: TRBV9
cdr3_aa: CASSIGRAGDSYEQYF

clone_size: many
j_call: TRBJ2-5
v_call: TRBV4-2
cdr3_aa: CASSLTARETQYF